Listed below are T cell receptor beta chains from one sample, sequenced in a study of OX40 agonist ivuxolimab in advanced cancers. Assay: immunoSEQ multiplex PCR; the TCRdb copy retains only in-frame clones and omits some. The sample lists 55,000 to 85,000 clones; approximately 83% were seen once. The sample was CD4+ or CD8+ T cells sorted from blood, taken in a trial of the OX40 agonist ivuxolimab. These receptors all come from an adult with an advanced solid tumor such as melanoma, head and neck, liver or kidney cancer. Each CDR3 is given with its conserved first and last residue. Each record gives: clone size, V gene, J gene, D gene, CDR3 protein, CDR3 DNA. The D gene is left open where the match is weak. Only part of the rows carry a size: once, few, many, or a class if the clone is expanded.

clone_size: .
v_call: TRBV11-3
j_call: TRBJ2-1
d_call: .
cdr3_aa: CASSPAGQEPEQFF
cdr3_nt: TGTGCCAGCAGCCCCGCGGGCCAGGAGCCTGAGCAGTTCTTC

clone_size: .
v_call: TRBV5-6
j_call: TRBJ2-1
d_call: .
cdr3_aa: CASSRSTIFNHEQFF
cdr3_nt: TGTGCCAGCAGCCGGTCCACTATTTTTAACCATGAGCAGTTCTTC

clone_size: .
v_call: TRBV19
j_call: TRBJ2-2
d_call: .
cdr3_aa: CASSRPPPLASNTGELFF
cdr3_nt: TGTGCCAGTAGTAGGCCGCCCCCCTTAGCGTCGAACACCGGGGAGCTGTTTTTT

clone_size: .
v_call: TRBV11-2
j_call: TRBJ1-1
d_call: .
cdr3_aa: CASSPTRGTAEAFF
cdr3_nt: TGTGCCAGCAGCCCGACTAGGGGGACGGCTGAAGCTTTCTTT

clone_size: .
v_call: TRBV11-2
j_call: TRBJ2-1
d_call: TRBD2
cdr3_aa: CASSLSGGAVYNEQFF
cdr3_nt: TGTGCCAGCAGCTTAAGCGGGGGGGCGGTCTACAATGAGCAGTTCTTC

clone_size: .
v_call: TRBV4-1
j_call: TRBJ1-6
d_call: TRBD1
cdr3_aa: CASSQAGTGYNSPLHF
cdr3_nt: TGCGCCAGCAGCCAGGCCGGGACAGGCTATAATTCACCCCTCCACTTT

clone_size: .
v_call: TRBV5-1
j_call: TRBJ2-5
d_call: TRBD1
cdr3_aa: CASSLEGAKRETQYF
cdr3_nt: TGCGCCAGCAGCTTGGAGGGGGCGAAACGGGAGACCCAGTACTTC

clone_size: .
v_call: TRBV18
j_call: TRBJ2-7
d_call: .
cdr3_aa: CASSLGGEQYF
cdr3_nt: TGTGCCAGCTCACTCGGGGGCGAGCAGTACTTC

clone_size: .
v_call: TRBV6-5
j_call: TRBJ2-7
d_call: TRBD2
cdr3_aa: CASTPTGGFSYEQYF
cdr3_nt: TGTGCCAGCACCCCTACGGGGGGGTTCAGCTACGAGCAGTACTTC

clone_size: .
v_call: TRBV7-9
j_call: TRBJ1-6
d_call: .
cdr3_aa: CASSLGWGAGDPSPLHF
cdr3_nt: TGTGCCAGCAGCTTGGGATGGGGGGCAGGCGACCCTTCACCCCTCCACTTT

clone_size: once
v_call: TRBV19
j_call: TRBJ2-7
d_call: TRBD1
cdr3_aa: CASSIEGTGQIYEQYF
cdr3_nt: TGTGCCAGTAGTATAGAGGGGACAGGACAGATCTACGAGCAGTACTTC

clone_size: .
v_call: TRBV30
j_call: TRBJ2-2
d_call: .
cdr3_aa: CAWTGAGELFF
cdr3_nt: TGTGCCTGGACAGGGGCCGGGGAGCTGTTTTTT

clone_size: .
v_call: TRBV30
j_call: TRBJ2-1
d_call: .
cdr3_aa: CAWSMASAYNEQFF
cdr3_nt: TGTGCCTGGAGTATGGCTAGCGCGTACAATGAGCAGTTCTTC

clone_size: .
v_call: TRBV7-9
j_call: TRBJ2-7
d_call: .
cdr3_aa: CASSLVPNAYEQYF
cdr3_nt: TGTGCCAGCAGCTTAGTCCCAAATGCCTACGAGCAGTACTTC

clone_size: .
v_call: TRBV4-1
j_call: TRBJ1-1
d_call: .
cdr3_aa: CASSQQGSRAEIVGAFF
cdr3_nt: TGCGCCAGCAGCCAGCAGGGTTCGCGGGCTGAAATAGTAGGAGCTTTCTTT

clone_size: .
v_call: TRBV15
j_call: TRBJ1-4
d_call: .
cdr3_aa: CATRHDRSKEKLFF
cdr3_nt: TGTGCCACCAGACACGACAGGTCGAAAGAAAAACTGTTTTTT

clone_size: .
v_call: TRBV11-3
j_call: TRBJ2-1
d_call: TRBD1
cdr3_aa: CASSLGRWGTGPERDEQFF
cdr3_nt: TGTGCCAGCAGCTTAGGGCGCTGGGGGACAGGGCCCGAAAGGGATGAGCAGTTCTTC

clone_size: once
v_call: TRBV5-6
j_call: TRBJ2-5
d_call: .
cdr3_aa: CASSLAGVQETQYF
cdr3_nt: TGTGCCAGCAGCTTGGCCGGGGTCCAAGAGACCCAGTACTTC

clone_size: .
v_call: TRBV19
j_call: TRBJ1-1
d_call: .
cdr3_aa: CASSKPPRNSNTEAFF
cdr3_nt: TGTGCCAGTAGTAAACCTCCCCGAAACTCAAACACTGAAGCTTTCTTT

clone_size: .
v_call: TRBV7-2
j_call: TRBJ2-1
d_call: .
cdr3_aa: CASSWSYNEQFF
cdr3_nt: TGTGCCAGCAGCTGGTCCTACAATGAGCAGTTCTTC

clone_size: .
v_call: TRBV7-2
j_call: TRBJ1-6
d_call: .
cdr3_aa: CASSFDTGQNNSPLHF
cdr3_nt: TGTGCCAGCAGCTTCGACACAGGACAGAATAATTCACCCCTCCACTTT

clone_size: .
v_call: TRBV2
j_call: TRBJ2-7
d_call: .
cdr3_aa: CASKPGRWSSYEQYF
cdr3_nt: TGTGCCAGCAAACCGGGGCGGTGGAGCTCCTACGAGCAGTACTTC

clone_size: .
v_call: TRBV27
j_call: TRBJ2-1
d_call: TRBD2
cdr3_aa: CASSLGTPLLAGEQFF
cdr3_nt: TGTGCCAGCAGTTTGGGGACACCGCTGCTAGCGGGCGAGCAGTTCTTC

clone_size: few
v_call: TRBV11-2
j_call: TRBJ2-7
d_call: .
cdr3_aa: CASSLFGNPDSEQYF
cdr3_nt: TGTGCCAGCAGCTTATTCGGAAACCCGGATTCCGAGCAGTACTTC

clone_size: .
v_call: TRBV7-8
j_call: TRBJ1-5
d_call: .
cdr3_aa: CASSVYRVGQPQHF
cdr3_nt: TGTGCCAGCAGCGTCTACAGGGTAGGGCAGCCCCAGCATTTT

clone_size: medium-sized
v_call: TRBV6-5
j_call: TRBJ1-2
d_call: TRBD1
cdr3_aa: CASRKQGADGYTF
cdr3_nt: TGTGCCAGCAGAAAACAGGGGGCGGATGGCTACACCTTC

clone_size: .
v_call: TRBV4-3
j_call: TRBJ2-1
d_call: .
cdr3_aa: CASSLSGDIYNEQFF
cdr3_nt: TGCGCCAGCAGCTTAAGCGGGGACATCTACAATGAGCAGTTCTTC

clone_size: .
v_call: TRBV7-7
j_call: TRBJ2-5
d_call: TRBD1
cdr3_aa: CASSLVYSGGRETQYF
cdr3_nt: TGTGCTAGCAGCTTAGTTTATTCAGGGGGCCGGGAGACCCAGTACTTC

clone_size: .
v_call: TRBV19
j_call: TRBJ1-1
d_call: TRBD1
cdr3_aa: CASKGDRDLMNTEAFF
cdr3_nt: TGTGCCAGTAAGGGGGACAGGGACCTCATGAACACTGAAGCTTTCTTT

clone_size: few
v_call: TRBV7-7
j_call: TRBJ2-3
d_call: TRBD2
cdr3_aa: CASSLSGGADTQYF
cdr3_nt: TGTGCTAGCAGCCTGAGCGGGGGGGCGGATACGCAGTATTTT

clone_size: .
v_call: TRBV12-5
j_call: TRBJ2-6
d_call: .
cdr3_aa: CASGKGSSGANVLTF
cdr3_nt: TGTGCTAGTGGTAAAGGGTCCTCTGGGGCCAACGTCCTGACTTTC

clone_size: .
v_call: TRBV30
j_call: TRBJ1-5
d_call: TRBD1
cdr3_aa: CAWSERTGSRRNQPQHF
cdr3_nt: TGTGCCTGGAGTGAGAGGACAGGGTCTCGACGCAATCAGCCCCAGCATTTT

clone_size: .
v_call: TRBV5-1
j_call: TRBJ2-7
d_call: TRBD2
cdr3_aa: CASSLATSGRNEQYF
cdr3_nt: TGCGCCAGCAGCTTGGCGACTAGCGGGAGGAACGAGCAGTACTTC

clone_size: .
v_call: TRBV2
j_call: TRBJ1-1
d_call: .
cdr3_aa: CASSAMGLDEAFF
cdr3_nt: TGTGCCAGCAGCGCAATGGGGCTTGATGAAGCTTTCTTT

clone_size: .
v_call: TRBV7-6
j_call: TRBJ2-1
d_call: TRBD2
cdr3_aa: CASSLVRLAGYNEQFF
cdr3_nt: TGTGCCAGCAGCTTAGTGCGACTAGCGGGTTACAATGAGCAGTTCTTC

clone_size: .
v_call: TRBV11-2
j_call: TRBJ2-7
d_call: TRBD1
cdr3_aa: CASSLGTGARYEQYF
cdr3_nt: TGTGCCAGCAGCTTAGGGACAGGGGCGCGGTACGAGCAGTACTTC

clone_size: few
v_call: TRBV6-1
j_call: TRBJ1-2
d_call: .
cdr3_aa: CASSPPVQSVGYTF
cdr3_nt: TGTGCCAGCAGTCCCCCCGTACAGTCGGTGGGCTACACCTTC

clone_size: .
v_call: TRBV7-9
j_call: TRBJ2-7
d_call: .
cdr3_aa: CASSFTGWTYEQYF
cdr3_nt: TGTGCCAGCAGCTTTACAGGGTGGACCTACGAGCAGTACTTC

clone_size: .
v_call: TRBV5-6
j_call: TRBJ2-3
d_call: .
cdr3_aa: CASTRWGSFADTQYF
cdr3_nt: TGTGCCAGCACCCGATGGGGCAGCTTCGCAGATACGCAGTATTTT

clone_size: .
v_call: TRBV15
j_call: TRBJ2-3
d_call: .
cdr3_aa: CATSRDGGYTQYF
cdr3_nt: TGTGCCACCAGCAGAGATGGAGGGTATACGCAGTATTTT

clone_size: .
v_call: TRBV18
j_call: TRBJ2-3
d_call: .
cdr3_aa: CASSATDTQYF
cdr3_nt: TGTGCCAGCTCAGCAACAGATACGCAGTATTTT

clone_size: .
v_call: TRBV6-1
j_call: TRBJ2-1
d_call: .
cdr3_aa: CASSVGTRAYNEQFF
cdr3_nt: TGTGCCAGCAGTGTTGGGACGAGAGCCTACAATGAGCAGTTCTTC

clone_size: .
v_call: TRBV5-6
j_call: TRBJ2-5
d_call: .
cdr3_aa: CASSLVQGMAETQYF
cdr3_nt: TGTGCCAGCAGCTTGGTGCAGGGGATGGCAGAGACCCAGTACTTC

clone_size: .
v_call: TRBV18
j_call: TRBJ2-7
d_call: TRBD1
cdr3_aa: CASSPPTGYGYEQYF
cdr3_nt: TGTGCCAGCTCACCGCCGACAGGGTACGGGTACGAGCAGTACTTC

clone_size: .
v_call: TRBV19
j_call: TRBJ2-6
d_call: .
cdr3_aa: CASSIRAWENSGANVLTF
cdr3_nt: TGTGCCAGTAGTATACGAGCATGGGAGAACTCTGGGGCCAACGTCCTGACTTTC

clone_size: once
v_call: TRBV27
j_call: TRBJ2-1
d_call: .
cdr3_aa: CASKERYNEQFF
cdr3_nt: TGTGCCAGCAAGGAGAGGTACAATGAGCAGTTCTTC

clone_size: .
v_call: TRBV5-1
j_call: TRBJ2-7
d_call: TRBD1
cdr3_aa: CASSLAGTGSYEQYF
cdr3_nt: TGCGCCAGCAGCTTGGCCGGGACAGGGAGCTACGAGCAGTACTTC

clone_size: .
v_call: TRBV13
j_call: TRBJ2-5
d_call: .
cdr3_aa: CASSLGGGTTQYF
cdr3_nt: TGTGCCAGCAGCTTAGGCGGGGGTACGACCCAGTACTTC

clone_size: .
v_call: TRBV19
j_call: TRBJ1-1
d_call: .
cdr3_aa: CASSIGRGQLNTEAFF
cdr3_nt: TGTGCCAGTAGTATAGGGCGAGGACAGCTTAACACTGAAGCTTTCTTT

clone_size: once
v_call: TRBV9
j_call: TRBJ1-2
d_call: TRBD1
cdr3_aa: CASTFGQGGNYGYTF
cdr3_nt: TGTGCCAGCACTTTCGGACAGGGAGGAAACTATGGCTACACCTTC

clone_size: .
v_call: TRBV29-1
j_call: TRBJ2-7
d_call: .
cdr3_aa: CSVEGSYEQYF
cdr3_nt: TGCAGCGTTGAGGGCAGCTACGAGCAGTACTTC

clone_size: .
v_call: TRBV7-3
j_call: TRBJ2-6
d_call: TRBD1
cdr3_aa: CASSWGQLSGANVLTF
cdr3_nt: TGTGCCAGCAGCTGGGGACAGCTCTCTGGGGCCAACGTCCTGACTTTC

clone_size: .
v_call: TRBV5-4
j_call: TRBJ2-1
d_call: .
cdr3_aa: CASNLRGNEQFF
cdr3_nt: TGTGCCTCCAACCTCCGGGGGAATGAGCAGTTCTTC

clone_size: .
v_call: TRBV7-2
j_call: TRBJ2-5
d_call: .
cdr3_aa: CASSSRDGRAGETQYF
cdr3_nt: TGTGCCAGCAGCTCCCGGGACGGCCGGGCAGGGGAGACCCAGTACTTC

clone_size: .
v_call: TRBV7-2
j_call: TRBJ2-5
d_call: .
cdr3_aa: CASSFEGETQYF
cdr3_nt: TGTGCCAGCAGCTTCGAAGGGGAGACCCAGTACTTC

clone_size: .
v_call: TRBV7-2
j_call: TRBJ2-5
d_call: TRBD1
cdr3_aa: CASSLGQGDETQYF
cdr3_nt: TGTGCCAGCAGCCTAGGACAGGGGGACGAGACCCAGTACTTC